This entry lists 20 T cell receptor beta chains sequenced from one sample in a study of blood T cell repertoires in COVID-19. Profiling relied on immunoSEQ multiplex PCR, and the TCRdb table lists in-frame clones only, not all of them. This sample has about 40,000 clones; approximately 83% occur once, and the top ten carry roughly 5.1%. Specimen: peripheral blood. These receptors came from a man in his forties or fifties with active COVID-19.

This chain joins TRBV6-2 or TRBV6-3 and TRBJ2-6; D remains ambiguous. The germline V and J ends were trimmed by 5 bases and 4 bases, with 6 bases remaining between them. The CDR3 runs 13 residues. The germline gives CDR1 MNHEY, CDR2 SVGEGT. CDR3 DNA sequence: TGTGCCAGCAGTCCCGGGGGGGCCAACGTCCTGACTTTC. This codes for CASSPGGANVLTF.

The chain combines TRBV9 with TRBJ2-2, with D perhaps matching TRBD2 (5 bases). The CDR3 covers 14 residues. The V and J ends lost 3 bases and 3 bases respectively, with 9 bases between them. Looked up from germline, CDR1 is SGDLS and CDR2 is YYNGEE. The DNA of the CDR3 is TGTGCCAGCAGCGGGAGGCCCTACACCGGGGAGCTGTTTTTT. Encoded protein: CASSGRPYTGELFF.

The chain has TRBV7-9 and TRBJ1-1; TRBD1 might be the D (6 bases). V was pared by 5 bases and J by 0 bases, with 10 bases between. This CDR3 spans 14 amino acids. Germline CDR1 reads SEHNR; CDR2 reads FQNEAQ (reference sequence). The CDR3 region has the DNA TGTGCCAGCAGCCGCAGGGGCATGAACACTGAAGCTTTCTTT. The encoded protein is CASSRRGMNTEAFF. The entire variable domain, with the rest obtained from reference TRBV7-9 and TRBJ1-1, is as follows: DTGVSQNPRHKITKRGQNVTFRCDPISEHNRLYWYRQTLGQGPEFLTYFQNEAQLEKSRLLSDRFSAERPKGSFSTLEIQRTEQGDSAMYLCASSRRGMNTEAFFGQGTRLTVV.

The rearrangement uses TRBV14 and TRBJ2-1; D possibly corresponds to TRBD2 (6 bases). Trimming took 1 base from V and 3 from J, leaving 16 bases between them. Looked up from germline, CDR1 is SGHDN and CDR2 is FVKESK. This CDR3 contains 17 residues. The DNA for the CDR3 is TGTGCCAGCAGCCAAGGGGACTCCTCCCTATTCTACAATGAGCAGTTCTTC. This codes for CASSQGDSSLFYNEQFF.

This clone was seen only once. The rearrangement uses TRBV7-6 and TRBJ2-7; weak D call: TRBD2 (5 bases). The V end was cut by 5 bases, the J end by 0 bases, with 11 bases between. Per germline, CDR1 SGHVS and CDR2 FNYEAQ. The CDR3 runs 14 residues. The chain's CDR3 is CASSPQAGSYEQYF. CDR3 nucleotides: TGTGCCAGCAGCCCCCAGGCGGGCTCCTACGAGCAGTACTTC.

V and J are TRBV29-1 and TRBJ1-2; D is ambiguous. Trimming removed 0 bases from V and 4 bases from J, with 15 bases in between. Germline CDR1 is SQVTM and CDR2 is ANQGSEA. The CDR3 sequence is 15 residues long. CDR3 sequence: CSVEDQGRIIYGYTF. The CDR3 nucleotides are TGCAGCGTTGAAGATCAAGGCAGGATTATCTATGGCTACACCTTC.

This rearrangement joins TRBV6-5 to TRBJ2-7; 7 bases agree with TRBD1. V dropped 5 bases and J dropped 3; count of bases not matched to a gene: 7. Germline CDR1 is MNHEY and CDR2 is SVGAGI. This CDR3 contains 14 residues. Written as DNA, the CDR3 is TGTGCCAGCAGTCACAGGGGAGTGGGCTACGAGCAGTACTTC. Residues: CASSHRGVGYEQYF.

The CDR3 region is CASSYTGFYGYTF. The CDR3 bases are TGTGCCAGCAGCTACACAGGGTTCTATGGCTACACCTTC. The V call is TRBV7-3, the J call TRBJ1-2; tentative D call: TRBD1 (6 bases). CDR1 and CDR2 (germline): SGHTA, FQGTGA. There are 13 residues in the CDR3. The V gene lost 4 bases and the J gene lost 4 bases, with 10 bases spanning the gap.

The chain joins TRBV5-1 to TRBJ2-2, with no clear D. The germline V gene encodes CDR1 SGHRS and CDR2 YFSETQ. This CDR3 contains 16 residues. V lost 0 bases and J lost 2, with 11 bases in between. The CDR3 reads CASSLVGDFNTGELFF. CDR3 sequence (DNA): TGCGCCAGCAGCTTGGTAGGCGACTTCAACACCGGGGAGCTGTTTTTT.

This clone turned up a few times. This chain uses TRBV7-8 with TRBJ1-2, with TRBD1 identical over 7 bases. Germline V lookup: CDR1 SGHVS, CDR2 FQNEAQ. The CDR3 is 13 residues long. With 2 bases clipped from V and 5 bases from J, the junction kept 2 bases outside the gene matches. The CDR3 loop is CASSLQGGYGYTF. The CDR3 region has the DNA TGTGCCAGCAGCTTACAGGGGGGATATGGCTACACCTTC.

The CDR3 region has the DNA TGTGCCAGCAGTAAACAGGATTCTCGAGAAAAACTGTTTTTT. It codes for CASSKQDSREKLFF. The genes are TRBV2 and TRBJ1-4; D is possibly TRBD1 (5 bases). Germline V lookup: CDR1 SNHLY, CDR2 FYNNEI. The V and J ends lost 5 bases and 8 bases respectively, with 15 bases between them. This CDR3 spans 14 amino acids.

Only one count was recorded for this clone. The chain links TRBV18 to TRBJ2-7; possibly TRBD1 for D (6 bases). Trimming took off 3 bases at V and 4 bases at J, with 10 bases between the two ends. Germline loops: CDR1 KGHSH, CDR2 LQKENI. The CDR3 has 13 amino acids. The CDR3 spells CASSPGTFYEQYF. In DNA form, the CDR3 reads TGTGCCAGCTCACCGGGGACATTTTACGAGCAGTACTTC.

This chain uses TRBV2 with TRBJ2-7; weak D call: TRBD2 (6 bases). Germline loops: CDR1 SNHLY, CDR2 FYNNEI. Trimming took 0 bases from V and 4 from J, leaving 13 bases between them. This CDR3 is 15 amino acids long. In DNA form, the CDR3 reads TGTGCCAGCAGTGAAGCCACCGGGGCGGGGTACGAGCAGTACTTC. Protein sequence: CASSEATGAGYEQYF.

The V and J genes are TRBV9 and TRBJ2-5; the match to TRBD2 covers 12 bases. Germline V CDR1 and CDR2: SGDLS, YYNGEE. The CDR3 is made up of 15 amino acids. After removal of 4 bases from V and 4 bases from J, the junction contained 5 bases not matched to a gene. The chain's CDR3 is CASSPTSGSAETQYF. The CDR3, as DNA: TGTGCCAGCAGCCCGACTAGCGGGAGCGCAGAGACCCAGTACTTC.

The rearrangement uses TRBV11-1 and TRBJ2-1; TRBD2 matches 9 bases. The CDR3 spans 12 residues. Germline V gives CDR1 SGHAT, CDR2 FQDESV (reference sequence). V shed 5 bases and J 15 bases; nucleotides not matched to a gene: 8. CDR3 amino acids: CASSPTSGLRFF. The CDR3 DNA reads as TGTGCCAGCAGCCCCACTAGCGGGCTAAGGTTCTTC.

The rearrangement joins TRBV30 to TRBJ1-6; 7 nucleotides align to TRBD1. From germline, CDR1 is GTSNPN and CDR2 SVGIG (reference sequence). V gave up 0 bases and J gave up 4 bases; unmatched junction bases: 3. CDR3 length: 15 residues. CDR3 sequence reads: CAWSVGRGYNSPLHF. The CDR3 DNA follows: TGTGCCTGGAGTGTTGGCAGGGGGTATAATTCACCCCTCCACTTT.

J is TRBJ2-3 and V is TRBV4-2, with TRBD2 matching over 9 bases. Germline V gene lookup returns CDR1 LGHNA and CDR2 YNFKEQ. The junction had 11 bases not matched to a gene; V was cut back by 7 bases and J by 0 bases. This CDR3 is 17 amino acids long. The CDR3 DNA follows: TGTGCCAGCACCGCAAAGCAGAGCGGGGGGAGCACAGATACGCAGTATTTT. This sequence encodes CASTAKQSGGSTDTQYF.

This clone was counted once. The rearrangement links TRBV28 to TRBJ1-6, with D perhaps TRBD1 (6 bases). The CDR3 loop spans 15 amino acids. The germline V and J ends were trimmed by 3 bases and 6 bases, with 12 bases remaining between them. From germline, CDR1 is MDHEN and CDR2 SYDVKM. CDR3 amino acids: CASSLLGASNSPLHF. DNA of the CDR3: TGTGCCAGCAGTTTGTTGGGGGCAAGTAATTCACCCCTCCACTTT.

This chain joins TRBV19 and TRBJ2-1; D remains unclear. Germline CDR1 is LNHDA and CDR2 is SQIVND (reference sequence). Deletions cut 4 bases from V and 0 bases from J, with 16 bases between. The CDR3 consists of 17 residues. CDR3 in DNA: TGTGCCAGTAGTAACCCCTCGCGGTCTCTCTCCTACAATGAGCAGTTCTTC. It translates to CASSNPSRSLSYNEQFF.

This clone was recorded once. The chain couples TRBV12-3 or TRBV12-4 to TRBJ1-2; D remains ambiguous. V dropped 3 bases and J dropped 7 bases, with 12 bases sitting between them. This CDR3 has 13 amino acids. The CDR3 coding sequence is TGTGCCAGCAGTTTCCATACGTCTACTGGCTACACCTTC. Its translation: CASSFHTSTGYTF.